Sequencing of this T cell receptor (beta chain) was carried out in a study of shared clonotypes between healthy human individuals. General observations from the study: Relative to memory subsets, naive subsets generally showed larger estimated richness. Clonotype sharing across a few donors was observed for approximately 5% of naive CD4 clonotypes.

Assay used: immunoSEQ multiplex PCR; TCRdb lists only in-frame clones, some missing. The sample comprises more than 2,000,000 clones, approximately 95% of which are singletons, and about 0.39% rests with the top ten. As for this clone: What it recognizes is unknown.

Sequenced material: naive CD4+ T cells from PBMCs. The subset: CD45RA+ positively selected. This TCR was recovered from a man aged 18 to 30 in good health. Some clones in this sample may be carry-over from other donors' samples.

CDR3 nucleotide sequence: TGTGCCAGCAGCCATGGTCTGCCCGGGGAGCTGTTTTTT. Translation: CASSHGLPGELFF. The V gene is TRBV14, the J gene TRBJ2-2; D gene unclear. From germline, CDR1 is SGHDN and CDR2 FVKESK. Trimming left V 3 bases short and J 6 bases short, with 8 bases between. This CDR3 region has 13 residues.